The next 18 T cell receptor beta chains were all read from a single sample in a study of somatic mutations in cytotoxic T cells in rheumatoid arthritis. TCRdb's table, derived via immunoSEQ multiplex PCR, lists solely in-frame clones and lacks some. The sample holds roughly 14,000 clones; about 93% are singletons and the top ten take about a sixth. The source material was CD4+ T cells sorted from blood. These TCRs come from a man aged 70-80 years with rheumatoid arthritis.

This clone occurred once. This chain connects TRBV12-2 to TRBJ1-5. TRBV12-2 is described as a pseudogene. The CDR3 runs 20 residues. The CDR3 protein is CASRLAPPGPEGYSNQPQHF. In nucleotides, the CDR3 is TGTGCAAGTCGCTTAGCCCCGCCGGGCCCCGAGGGCTATAGCAATCAGCCCCAGCATTTT.

This chain links TRBV29-1 with TRBJ2-7, with D possibly TRBD2 on 5 matching bases. CDR3 size: 13 residues. Trimming took 6 bases from V and 2 from J, leaving 14 bases between them. Germline V lookup: CDR1 SQVTM, CDR2 ANQGSEA. The CDR3 DNA reads as TGCAGCGTACGTGAACAGACTACCTACGAGCAGTACTTC. Protein: CSVREQTTYEQYF.

This clone was counted a single time. This chain connects TRBV6-5 to TRBJ1-2; TRBD1 agrees at 11 bases. J gave up 5 bases and V 0 bases, and 2 bases lay outside the gene matches. Germline CDR1 is MNHEY and CDR2 is SVGAGI. CDR3 length equals 15 residues. This CDR3 is CASSYSGTGGYGYTF. The CDR3 DNA reads as TGTGCCAGCAGTTACTCAGGGACAGGGGGATATGGCTACACCTTC.

The chain links TRBV28 to TRBJ2-1; D uncertain. The V gene lost 1 base and the J gene lost 6 bases, with 13 bases spanning the gap. Germline V gene sequence: CDR1 MDHEN, CDR2 SYDVKM. This CDR3 has 15 residues. CDR3 region: CASSLYSPPGNEQFF. CDR3 in DNA: TGTGCCAGCAGTTTATACTCCCCGCCTGGCAATGAGCAGTTCTTC. The full variable domain, in which reference TRBV28 and TRBJ2-1 provide the parts outside the CDR3, is DVKVTQSSRYLVKRTGEKVFLECVQDMDHENMFWYRQDPGLGLRLIYFSYDVKMKEKGDIPEGYSVSREKKERFSLILESASTNQTSMYLCASSLYSPPGNEQFFGPGTRLTVL.

In this sample, this clone turned up once. V is TRBV19 and J is TRBJ1-5; 8 nucleotides align to TRBD1. V shed 10 bases, J shed 4 bases, and the junction held 15 bases outside the gene matches. CDR3 length equals 16 residues. In germline, CDR1 is LNHDA, CDR2 SQIVND (reference sequence). The CDR3 loop is CATSSRTGPLNQPQHF. Written as DNA, the CDR3 is TGTGCCACCAGTTCTCGGACAGGGCCCCTGAATCAGCCCCAGCATTTT.

The V call is TRBV5-1, the J call TRBJ1-2; possibly TRBD1 for D (6 bases). CDR1 is SGHRS, CDR2 YFSETQ, per germline. The CDR3 sequence is 15 residues long. Trimming left V 4 bases short and J 5 bases short, with 18 bases between. This CDR3 is CASSRGHQGGYGYTF. CDR3 coding DNA: TGCGCCAGCAGCCGGGGACACCAGGGAGGGTATGGCTACACCTTC.

The V call is TRBV10-3, the J call TRBJ1-2; 8 positions match TRBD1. Losses at the gene ends were 7 bases for V and 6 bases for J; bases not matched to a gene: 7. Germline V lookup: CDR1 ENHRY, CDR2 SYGVKD. The CDR3 is 13 residues long. The chain's CDR3 is CAITGGTGDGYTF. The CDR3 coding sequence is TGTGCCATCACCGGAGGGACAGGTGATGGCTACACCTTC.

This chain connects TRBV4-1 to TRBJ1-1; D call uncertain. Germline CDR1 MGHRA, CDR2 YSYEKL. Trimming took off 1 base at V and 4 bases at J, with 16 bases between the two ends. This CDR3 has 16 residues. The CDR3 protein is CASSQGPDGGRTEAFF. The CDR3 DNA is TGCGCCAGCAGCCAAGGACCGGACGGCGGGCGCACTGAAGCTTTCTTT.

The rearrangement joins TRBV4-1 to TRBJ2-7; 8 positions agree with TRBD1. This CDR3 has 15 amino acids. After removal of 2 bases from V and 5 bases from J, the junction contained 8 bases not matched to a gene. Germline-derived CDR1 and CDR2 are MGHRA and YSYEKL. The CDR3 DNA follows: TGCGCCAGCAGCCAAAACTCGCAGGGGGCCCACGAGCAGTACTTC. Its translation is CASSQNSQGAHEQYF.

CDR3 DNA: TGCGCCAGCAGCTTGTCCCCGGGACAGCTTAACACTGAAGCTTTCTTT. This gives the protein CASSLSPGQLNTEAFF. The J gene is TRBJ1-1, the V gene TRBV5-1, with 7 bases lining up with TRBD1. Looked up from germline, CDR1 is SGHRS and CDR2 is YFSETQ. The junction had 8 bases not matched to a gene; V was cut back by 1 base and J by 2 bases. CDR3 size: 16 residues.

The chain recombines TRBV7-9 with TRBJ1-2, with D unclear. V was clipped by 0 bases and J by 8 bases, with 7 bases between them. Germline V gene sequence: CDR1 SEHNR, CDR2 FQNEAQ (reference sequence). The CDR3 is 12 amino acids. CDR3 in DNA: TGTGCCAGCAGCTTAGCGTCTGGCGGCTACACCTTC. Its translation is CASSLASGGYTF.

This chain uses TRBV30 with TRBJ2-1, with 10 bases lining up with TRBD1. The V and J ends lost 7 bases and 9 bases, in that order; junction bases with no gene match: 3. The V gene's germline CDR1 is GTSNPN and CDR2 SVGIG (reference sequence). The CDR3 extends over 11 amino acids. CDR3 sequence reads: CASRTGGEQFF. In nucleotides, the CDR3 is TGTGCCTCACGGACAGGGGGTGAGCAGTTCTTC.

This clone appeared a single time. The J gene is TRBJ2-5, the V gene TRBV2, with 12 bases identical to TRBD2. V was clipped by 3 bases and J by 4 bases; unmatched bases: 6. The CDR3 loop spans 16 amino acids. From germline, CDR1 is SNHLY and CDR2 FYNNEI. The chain's CDR3 is CASSDPSGGARETQYF. The CDR3 DNA sequence: TGTGCCAGCAGTGATCCTAGCGGGGGGGCCAGAGAGACCCAGTACTTC.

J is TRBJ2-7 and V is TRBV19; D might be TRBD1 (5 bases). V lost 3 bases to trimming and J lost 7 bases, with 10 bases between them. The CDR3 runs 12 residues. Per the germline V gene, CDR1 is LNHDA and CDR2 is SQIVND (reference sequence). In nucleotides, the CDR3 is TGTGCCAGTAGTATCACACAGGAGGAGCAGTACTTC. It is translated as CASSITQEEQYF.

The rearrangement joins TRBV5-1 to TRBJ2-5, with 10 bases matching TRBD2. Germline V gene data show CDR1 as SGHRS and CDR2 as YFSETQ. Germline trimming cut 0 bases from V and 2 bases from J; bases unmatched to any gene: 7. There are 17 residues in the CDR3. DNA of the CDR3: TGCGCCAGCAGCTTGGCCGGCGGAGCGGGGGGGCAAGAGACCCAGTACTTC. This sequence encodes CASSLAGGAGGQETQYF.

The chain combines TRBV30 with TRBJ1-1; D remains ambiguous. V was shortened by 4 bases and J by 4 bases, with 10 bases between the two germline ends. Germline loops: CDR1 GTSNPN, CDR2 SVGIG (reference sequence). This CDR3 is 12 amino acids long. CDR3 amino acids: CAWKGGRTEAFF. As DNA, the CDR3 is TGTGCCTGGAAAGGTGGGCGCACTGAAGCTTTCTTT.

The chain carries TRBV4-1 and TRBJ1-5; no clear D gene. CDR1 MGHRA and CDR2 YSYEKL come from the germline V gene. V was cut by 1 base and J by 2 bases, with 9 bases left in between. The CDR3 sequence is 15 residues long. The CDR3 DNA is TGCGCCAGCAGCCAAGCCGAAGCGGGCAATCAGCCCCAGCATTTT. Encoded protein: CASSQAEAGNQPQHF.

This clone has a single count. The V and J genes are TRBV6-6 and TRBJ1-1; 10 bases are shared with TRBD1. V shed 7 bases and J 7 bases; nucleotides not matched to a gene: 6. Germline values: CDR1 MNHNY, CDR2 SVGAGI (reference sequence). CDR3 length equals 13 residues. The CDR3 DNA reads TGTGCCAGCAACCCCGGACAGGGGGGTGAAGCTTTCTTT. Protein sequence: CASNPGQGGEAFF.